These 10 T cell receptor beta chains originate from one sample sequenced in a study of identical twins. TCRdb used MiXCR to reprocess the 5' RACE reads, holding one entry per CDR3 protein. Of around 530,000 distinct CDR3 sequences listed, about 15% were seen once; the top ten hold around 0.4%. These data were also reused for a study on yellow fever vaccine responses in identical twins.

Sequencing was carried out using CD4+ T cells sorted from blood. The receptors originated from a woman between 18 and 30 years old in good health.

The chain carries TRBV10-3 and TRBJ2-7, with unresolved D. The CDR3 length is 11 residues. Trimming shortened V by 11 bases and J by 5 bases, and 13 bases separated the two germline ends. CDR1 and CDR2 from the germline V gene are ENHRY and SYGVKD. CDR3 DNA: TGTGCCCATAGAGATCTCCACGAGCAGTACTTC. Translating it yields CAHRDLHEQYF.

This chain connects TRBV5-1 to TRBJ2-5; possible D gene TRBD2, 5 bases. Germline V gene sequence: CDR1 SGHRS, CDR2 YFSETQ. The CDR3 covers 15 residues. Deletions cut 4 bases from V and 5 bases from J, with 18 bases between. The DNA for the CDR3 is TGCGCCAGCAGCCCTGAACCTAGCAGACTCGAGACCCAGTACTTC. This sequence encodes CASSPEPSRLETQYF.

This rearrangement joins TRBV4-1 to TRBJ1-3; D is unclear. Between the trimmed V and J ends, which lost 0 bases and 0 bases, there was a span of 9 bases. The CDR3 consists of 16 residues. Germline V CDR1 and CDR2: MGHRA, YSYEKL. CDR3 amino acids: CASSQDVAISGNTIYF. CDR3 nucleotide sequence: TGCGCCAGCAGCCAAGATGTGGCAATCTCTGGAAACACCATATATTTT.

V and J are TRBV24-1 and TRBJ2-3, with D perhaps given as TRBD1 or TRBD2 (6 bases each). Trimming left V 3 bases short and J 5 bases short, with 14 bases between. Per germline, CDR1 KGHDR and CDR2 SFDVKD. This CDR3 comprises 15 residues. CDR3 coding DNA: TGTGCCACCAGTGATGGCGGTGGAGGGGGAGATACGCAGTATTTT. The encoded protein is CATSDGGGGGDTQYF.

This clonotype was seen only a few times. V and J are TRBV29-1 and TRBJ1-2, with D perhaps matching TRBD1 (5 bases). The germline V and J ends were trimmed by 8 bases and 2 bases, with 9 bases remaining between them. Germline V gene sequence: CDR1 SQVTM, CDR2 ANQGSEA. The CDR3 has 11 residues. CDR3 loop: CSLDKNYGYTF. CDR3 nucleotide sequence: TGCAGCTTGGACAAGAACTATGGCTACACCTTC.

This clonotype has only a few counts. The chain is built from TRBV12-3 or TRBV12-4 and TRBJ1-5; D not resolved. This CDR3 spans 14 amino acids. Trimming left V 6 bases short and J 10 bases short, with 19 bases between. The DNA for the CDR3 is TGTGCCAGCAGCCAGACGGAGCTTACTCAACCCCAGCATTTT. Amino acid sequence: CASSQTELTQPQHF.

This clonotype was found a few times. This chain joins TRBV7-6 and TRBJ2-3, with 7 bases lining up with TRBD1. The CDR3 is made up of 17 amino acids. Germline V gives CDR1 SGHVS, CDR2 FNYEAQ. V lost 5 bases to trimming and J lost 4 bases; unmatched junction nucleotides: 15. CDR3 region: CASSQFRGPSLADTQYF. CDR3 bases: TGTGCCAGCAGCCAGTTTAGGGGGCCGTCACTGGCAGATACGCAGTATTTT.

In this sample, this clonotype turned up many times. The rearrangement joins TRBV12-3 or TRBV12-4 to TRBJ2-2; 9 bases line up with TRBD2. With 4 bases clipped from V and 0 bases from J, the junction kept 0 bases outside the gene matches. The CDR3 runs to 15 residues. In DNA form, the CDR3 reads TGTGCCAGCAGTTCTAGCGGGACGAACACCGGGGAGCTGTTTTTT. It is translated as CASSSSGTNTGELFF.

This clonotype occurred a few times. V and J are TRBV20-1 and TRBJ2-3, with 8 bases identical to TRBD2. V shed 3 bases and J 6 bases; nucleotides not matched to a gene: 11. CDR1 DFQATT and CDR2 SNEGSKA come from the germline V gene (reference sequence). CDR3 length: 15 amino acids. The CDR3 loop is CSARDSGKNGDTQYF. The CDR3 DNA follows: TGCAGTGCTAGGGATAGCGGGAAGAATGGGGATACGCAGTATTTT.

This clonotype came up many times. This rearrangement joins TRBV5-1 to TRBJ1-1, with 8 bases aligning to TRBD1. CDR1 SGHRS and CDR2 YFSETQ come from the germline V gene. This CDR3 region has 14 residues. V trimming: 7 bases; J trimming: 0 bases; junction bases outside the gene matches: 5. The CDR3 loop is CASGQGHMNTEAFF. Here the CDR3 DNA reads TGCGCCAGCGGACAGGGACATATGAACACTGAAGCTTTCTTT.